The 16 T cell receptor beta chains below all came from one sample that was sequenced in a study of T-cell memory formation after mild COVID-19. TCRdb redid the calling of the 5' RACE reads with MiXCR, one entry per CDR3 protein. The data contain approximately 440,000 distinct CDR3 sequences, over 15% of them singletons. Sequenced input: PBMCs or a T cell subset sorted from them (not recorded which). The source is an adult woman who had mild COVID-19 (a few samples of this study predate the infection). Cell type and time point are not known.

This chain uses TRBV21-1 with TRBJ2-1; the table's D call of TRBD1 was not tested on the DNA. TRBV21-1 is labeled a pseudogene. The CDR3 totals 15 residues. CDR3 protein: CASSPRDRGLNEQFF. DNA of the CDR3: TGTGCCAGCAGCCCACGGGACAGGGGGTTAAATGAGCAGTTCTTC.

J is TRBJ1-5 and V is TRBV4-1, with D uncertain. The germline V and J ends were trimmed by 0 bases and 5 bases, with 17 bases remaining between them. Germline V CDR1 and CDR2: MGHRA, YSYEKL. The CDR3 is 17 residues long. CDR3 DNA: TGCGCCAGCAGCCAAGATCCCCGGGCCGGGCGCGATCAGCCCCAGCATTTT. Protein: CASSQDPRAGRDQPQHF.

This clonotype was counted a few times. The CDR3 reads CASSPVTGAGDTQYF. In nucleotides, the CDR3 is TGTGCCAGCTCACCAGTGACAGGGGCGGGAGATACGCAGTATTTT. The V gene is TRBV18, the J gene TRBJ2-3, with 8 bases lining up with TRBD1. Germline CDR1 is KGHSH and CDR2 is LQKENI. J lost 5 bases, V lost 2 bases, and 6 bases had no gene match. This CDR3 is built from 15 residues.

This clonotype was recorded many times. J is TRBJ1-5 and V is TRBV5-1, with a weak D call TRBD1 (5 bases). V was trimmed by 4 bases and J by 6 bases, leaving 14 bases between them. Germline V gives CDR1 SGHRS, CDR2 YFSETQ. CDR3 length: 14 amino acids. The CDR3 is CASSPVGGGQPQHF. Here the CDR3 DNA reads TGCGCCAGCAGCCCCGTAGGTGGGGGTCAGCCCCAGCATTTT.

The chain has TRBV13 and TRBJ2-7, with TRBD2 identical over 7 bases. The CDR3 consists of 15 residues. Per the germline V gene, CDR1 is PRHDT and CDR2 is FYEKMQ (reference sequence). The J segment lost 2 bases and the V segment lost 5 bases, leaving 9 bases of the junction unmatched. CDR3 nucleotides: TGTGCCAGCAGCCGCCAGACCAGCGGGACCTACGAGCAGTACTTC. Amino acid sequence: CASSRQTSGTYEQYF.

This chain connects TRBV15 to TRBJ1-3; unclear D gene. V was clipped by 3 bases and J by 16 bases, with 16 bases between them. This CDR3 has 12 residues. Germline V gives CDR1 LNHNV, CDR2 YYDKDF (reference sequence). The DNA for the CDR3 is TGTGCCACCAGCAGCGACCAAAGTCCGACGTATTTT. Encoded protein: CATSSDQSPTYF.

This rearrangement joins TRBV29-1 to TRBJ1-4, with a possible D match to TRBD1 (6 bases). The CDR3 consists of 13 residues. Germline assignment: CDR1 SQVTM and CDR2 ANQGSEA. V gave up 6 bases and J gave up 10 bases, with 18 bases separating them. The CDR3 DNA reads TGCAGCGTGGTACGAGGGGGGGATGGAAAACTGTTTTTT. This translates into CSVVRGGDGKLFF.

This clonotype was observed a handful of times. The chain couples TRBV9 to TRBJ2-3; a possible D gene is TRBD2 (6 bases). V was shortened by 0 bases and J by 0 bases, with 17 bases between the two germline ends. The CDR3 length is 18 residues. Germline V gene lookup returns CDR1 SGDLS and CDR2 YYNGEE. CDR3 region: CASSVAHIAVTSTDTQYF. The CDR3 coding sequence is TGTGCCAGCAGCGTAGCCCACATAGCGGTTACTAGCACAGATACGCAGTATTTT.

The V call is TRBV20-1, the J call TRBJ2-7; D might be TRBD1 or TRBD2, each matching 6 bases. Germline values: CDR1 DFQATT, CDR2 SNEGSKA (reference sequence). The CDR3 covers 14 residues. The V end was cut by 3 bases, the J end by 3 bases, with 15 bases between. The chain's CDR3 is CSARVQGLRYEQYF. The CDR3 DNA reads TGCAGTGCTAGGGTACAGGGACTCCGCTACGAGCAGTACTTC.

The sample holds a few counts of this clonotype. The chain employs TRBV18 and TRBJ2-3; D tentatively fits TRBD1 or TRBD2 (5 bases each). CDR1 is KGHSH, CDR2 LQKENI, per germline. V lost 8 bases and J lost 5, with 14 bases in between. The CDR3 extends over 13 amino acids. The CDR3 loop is CASRRGDEDTQYF. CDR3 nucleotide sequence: TGTGCCAGCCGACGAGGGGATGAAGATACGCAGTATTTT.

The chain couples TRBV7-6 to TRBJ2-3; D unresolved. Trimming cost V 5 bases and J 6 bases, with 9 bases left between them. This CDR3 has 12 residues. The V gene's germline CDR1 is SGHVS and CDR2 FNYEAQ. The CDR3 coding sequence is TGTGCCAGCAGCCTTCACGGGGATACGCAGTATTTT. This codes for CASSLHGDTQYF.

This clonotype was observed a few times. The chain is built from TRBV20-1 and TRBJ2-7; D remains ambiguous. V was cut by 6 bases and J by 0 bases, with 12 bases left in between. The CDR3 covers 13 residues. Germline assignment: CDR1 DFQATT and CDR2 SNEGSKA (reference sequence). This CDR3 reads CSADPGSSYEQYF. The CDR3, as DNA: TGCAGTGCCGATCCGGGTAGCTCCTACGAGCAGTACTTC.

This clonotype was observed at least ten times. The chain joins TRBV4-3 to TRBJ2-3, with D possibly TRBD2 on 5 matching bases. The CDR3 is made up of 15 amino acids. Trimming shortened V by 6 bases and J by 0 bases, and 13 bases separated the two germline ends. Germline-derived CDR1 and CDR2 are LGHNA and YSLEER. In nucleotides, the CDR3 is TGCGCCAGCAGTACCAGGACGGGGAGCACAGATACGCAGTATTTT. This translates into CASSTRTGSTDTQYF.

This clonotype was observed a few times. The CDR3 is CATSRGLLVRDRANSPLHF. The CDR3 region has the DNA TGTGCCACCAGCAGAGGCCTCCTAGTGAGGGACAGGGCTAATTCACCCCTCCACTTT. V gene TRBV15 combines with J gene TRBJ1-6, with TRBD1 identical over 9 bases. This CDR3 spans 19 amino acids. CDR1 and CDR2 (germline): LNHNV, YYDKDF (reference sequence). V lost 1 base to trimming and J lost 6 bases; unmatched junction nucleotides: 13.

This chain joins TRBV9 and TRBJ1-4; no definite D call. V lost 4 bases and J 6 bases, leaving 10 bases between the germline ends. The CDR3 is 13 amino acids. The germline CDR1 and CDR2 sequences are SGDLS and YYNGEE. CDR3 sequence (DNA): TGTGCCAGCAGCTCCGAATACGATGAAAAACTGTTTTTT. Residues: CASSSEYDEKLFF. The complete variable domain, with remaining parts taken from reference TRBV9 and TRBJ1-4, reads DSGVTQTPKHLITATGQRVTLRCSPRSGDLSVYWYQQSLDQGLQFLIQYYNGEERAKGNILERFSAQQFPDLHSELNLSSLELGDSALYFCASSSEYDEKLFFGSGTQLSVL.

The CDR3 spells CASSFDSYNSPLHF. CDR3 DNA sequence: TGTGCCAGCAGTTTCGACTCCTATAATTCACCCCTCCACTTT. The chain carries TRBV12-3 or TRBV12-4 and TRBJ1-6; D gene unclear. The CDR3 has 14 amino acids. V was pared by 3 bases and J by 0 bases, with 3 bases between.